This passage covers 2 T cell receptor beta chains from one sample sequenced in a study of cytomegalovirus exposure and HLA in healthy donors (dated by TCRdb to 2016 to 2017). Preparation of the library involved the immunoSEQ multiplex PCR assay. A mixture of 60 forward primers for TCR Vbeta segments and 13 reverse primers for TCR Jbeta segments was used in the multiplex PCR. TCRdb mirrors the immuneACCESS table, restricted to in-frame sequences. Some clones are absent from its copies; in checked studies, under half trace to an unresolved V gene, and the reason for the others is unknown. This sample comprises about 150,000 clones, more than 70% of them detected only once. The top ten constitute 3% to 3.5% of the sample. Sequenced sample: PBMCs. The receptors originated from a male donor in good health and CMV-seronegative.

This sequence joins TRBV7-2 and TRBJ2-7, with D uncertain. Germline V gene lookup returns CDR1 SGHTA and CDR2 FQGNSA. The CDR3 runs to 13 residues. Trimming stripped 5 bases from V and 7 bases from J, with 15 bases between. The CDR3 is CASSPSRIREQYF. The DNA of the CDR3 is TGTGCCAGCAGCCCCTCTAGGATACGGGAGCAGTACTTC.

The gene calls are TRBV21-1 and TRBJ2-3; the D call TRBD2 from the table was never checked on the DNA. TRBV21-1 is annotated as a pseudogene. There are 15 residues in the CDR3. CDR3 sequence: CASSKAERSLDTQYF. CDR3 bases: TGTGCCAGCAGCAAAGCGGAGAGGTCCTTGGATACGCAGTATTTT.